Ten or more counts support the clone carrying this TCR beta chain. V lost 5 bases and J 5 bases, leaving 16 bases between the germline ends. Germline-derived CDR1 and CDR2 are SGHNT and YENEEA. The CDR3 spans 15 residues. In the library, individual cDNA molecules carried attached unique molecular identifiers. TCRdb called the 5' RACE reads again in MiXCR, with one record for every CDR3 protein. The sample has approximately 77,000 distinct CDR3 sequences; 5% are singletons. These data are taken from a study of early T cells in non-severe SARS-CoV-2 infection. This receptor was taken from an adult who was a healthcare worker with PCR-confirmed SARS-CoV-2 infection or an uninfected control (not recorded which). This chain connects TRBV11-3 to TRBJ2-1, with D perhaps TRBD2 (6 bases). Sequenced here: whole blood, sampled at baseline. For the CDR3, the DNA is TGTGCCAGCAGCCTATCGGGACTCCGGGACAATGAGCAGTTCTTC. Translating gives CASSLSGLRDNEQFF.